These T cell receptor beta chains were read from a single sample in a study of OX40 agonist ivuxolimab in advanced cancers. Here immunoSEQ multiplex PCR was the method, and the copy in TCRdb shows in-frame clones only, minus some. The sample consists of about 60,000 clones, 91% of them appearing once. The specimen comprised CD4+ or CD8+ T cells sorted from blood, sampled in a trial of the OX40 agonist ivuxolimab. All receptors come from an adult with an advanced solid tumor such as melanoma, head and neck, liver or kidney cancer. Both conserved end residues are part of each CDR3. The D gene is left open where the match is weak. Size is stated for part of the rows, as once, few or many counts, or as a class when the clone is expanded.

V gene	D gene	J gene	clone size	CDR3 DNA	CDR3 protein
TRBV14	NA	TRBJ1-2	NA	TGTGCCAGCAGCCAGGTTGGGGGAGGCTACACCTTC	CASSQVGGGYTF
TRBV18	NA	TRBJ2-5	NA	TGTGCCAGCTCCCCGGGGCCGCAAGAGACCCAGTACTTC	CASSPGPQETQYF
TRBV7-8	NA	TRBJ2-1	NA	TGTGCCAGCAGCTTTACTGCCAAAGGGGCGAGCTCCTACAATGAGCAGTTCTTC	CASSFTAKGASSYNEQFF
TRBV19	NA	TRBJ1-5	few	TGTGCCAGTAGTAGTTGGGCGGATCAGCCCCAGCATTTT	CASSSWADQPQHF
TRBV2	TRBD1	TRBJ2-3	once	TGTGCCAGCGGGACAGGGGTCACTGATACGCAGTATTTT	CASGTGVTDTQYF
TRBV29-1	TRBD1	TRBJ2-3	NA	TGCAGTGGAATAGACAGGGGTATTCCGGATACGCAGTATTTT	CSGIDRGIPDTQYF
TRBV5-4	TRBD1	TRBJ2-1	NA	TGTGCCAGCAGCGGATGGACAGGGCGCAATGAGCAGTTCTTC	CASSGWTGRNEQFF
TRBV18	NA	TRBJ1-5	NA	TGTGCCAGCTCACAGGGAGGAAATCAGCCCCAGCATTTT	CASSQGGNQPQHF
TRBV19	TRBD1	TRBJ1-1	NA	TGTGCCAGTAGTATAGCCGCGACAGGGTCCCTGAACACTGAAGCTTTCTTT	CASSIAATGSLNTEAFF
TRBV1	NA	TRBJ2-7	NA	TGCACCAGCAGCCAGCAAACTAGCGGGGGGGCTGATGAGCAGTACTTC	CTSSQQTSGGADEQYF
TRBV15	NA	TRBJ1-4	NA	TGTGCCACCAGCAGAGATCTGTCAGAGGGTGAAAAACTGTTTTTT	CATSRDLSEGEKLFF
TRBV5-5	TRBD1	TRBJ1-2	NA	TGTGCCAGCAGCCAGACAGGGGGCGCGGGCTATGGCTACACCTTC	CASSQTGGAGYGYTF
TRBV6-1	NA	TRBJ2-3	NA	TGTGCCAGCAGTGAACAGACTACGCAGTATTTT	CASSEQTTQYF
TRBV6-1	NA	TRBJ1-1	NA	TGTGCCACGACGACAGACAGGAACACTGAAGCTTTCTTT	CATTTDRNTEAFF
TRBV4-1	NA	TRBJ1-3	NA	TGCGCCAGCAGGACGAAGGGGGGGGGCATCGGAAACACCATATATTTT	CASRTKGGGIGNTIYF
TRBV7-9	NA	TRBJ2-1	NA	TGTGCCAGCACCAGAGGCGAAGAGAACAATGAGCAGTTCTTC	CASTRGEENNEQFF
TRBV15	TRBD2	TRBJ2-7	NA	TGTGCCACCAGCAGAGATAGTAGCGGGGGGTACGAGCAGTACTTC	CATSRDSSGGYEQYF
TRBV18	NA	TRBJ2-5	NA	TGTGCCAGCTCACCTCAGTTCCAAGGGGCCCAAGAGACCCAGTACTTC	CASSPQFQGAQETQYF